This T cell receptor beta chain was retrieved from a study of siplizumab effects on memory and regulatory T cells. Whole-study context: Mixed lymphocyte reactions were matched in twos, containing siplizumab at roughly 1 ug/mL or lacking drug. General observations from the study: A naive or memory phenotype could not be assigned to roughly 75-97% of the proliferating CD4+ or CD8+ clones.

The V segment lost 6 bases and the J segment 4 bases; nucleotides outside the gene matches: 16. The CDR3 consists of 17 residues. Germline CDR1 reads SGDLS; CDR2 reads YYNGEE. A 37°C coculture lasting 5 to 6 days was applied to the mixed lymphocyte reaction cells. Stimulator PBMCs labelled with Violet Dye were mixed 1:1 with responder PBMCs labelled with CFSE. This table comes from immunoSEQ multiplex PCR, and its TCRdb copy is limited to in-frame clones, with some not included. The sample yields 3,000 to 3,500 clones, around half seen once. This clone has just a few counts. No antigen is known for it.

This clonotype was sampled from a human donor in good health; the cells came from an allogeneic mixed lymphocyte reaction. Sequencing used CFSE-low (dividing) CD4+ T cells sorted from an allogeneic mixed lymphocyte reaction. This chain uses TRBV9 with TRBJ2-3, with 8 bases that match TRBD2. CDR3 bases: TGTGCCAGCAACGCGCGGGGGGACGAAGCGTTGGCAGATACGCAGTATTTT. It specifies CASNARGDEALADTQYF.